The 30 T cell receptor beta chains reported below all come from one sample, sequenced in a study of blood T cell repertoires in COVID-19. Libraries were prepared by immunoSEQ multiplex PCR; TCRdb keeps only in-frame clonotypes and omits some of them. The sample lists some 190,000 clones; about 84% were seen once. The specimen sequenced was PBMCs or T cells enriched from blood (not recorded which). The receptors derive from a young man with acute COVID-19.

The chain is built from TRBV6-5 and TRBJ1-6; D possibly corresponds to TRBD1 (6 bases). The CDR3 extends over 15 amino acids. The germline gives CDR1 MNHEY, CDR2 SVGAGI. The ends were cut back, 4 bases at V and 7 bases at J, with 14 bases in the middle. For the CDR3, the DNA is TGTGCCAGCAGTTCCATTAGGGGGAACAATTCACCCCTCCACTTT. This encodes CASSSIRGNNSPLHF.

J is TRBJ1-3 and V is TRBV11-2; D uncertain. This CDR3 spans 14 amino acids. The germline V and J ends were trimmed by 3 bases and 2 bases, with 8 bases remaining between them. The germline CDR1 and CDR2 sequences are SGHAT and FQNNGV. The CDR3 reads CASSFGQTGNTIYF. For the CDR3, the DNA is TGTGCCAGCAGCTTCGGTCAAACTGGAAACACCATATATTTT.

This clone was counted a few times. The V call is TRBV5-4, the J call TRBJ2-2; D possibly corresponds to TRBD2 (7 bases). The CDR3 is made up of 15 amino acids. Germline V gene data show CDR1 as SGHNT and CDR2 as YYREEE (reference sequence). With 4 bases removed from V and 4 bases from J, the gap between germline ends came to 14 bases. The CDR3 here is CASSEEGGRTGELFF. Written as DNA, the CDR3 is TGTGCCAGCAGCGAAGAGGGGGGGCGCACCGGGGAGCTGTTTTTT.

The chain combines TRBV28 with TRBJ2-7; 7 bases align to TRBD1. The CDR3 runs 13 residues. The J segment lost 5 bases and the V segment lost 6 bases, leaving 7 bases of the junction unmatched. CDR1 is MDHEN and CDR2 is SYDVKM in the germline V gene. The CDR3 spells CASRATGDHEQYF. In DNA, the CDR3 is TGTGCCAGCAGGGCAACAGGGGATCACGAGCAGTACTTC.

This chain joins TRBV6-1 and TRBJ2-3; TRBD1 matches 8 bases. Germline lookup yields CDR1 MNHNS and CDR2 SASEGT. The CDR3 has 18 amino acids. V shed 2 bases, J shed 0 bases, and the junction held 10 bases outside the gene matches. The CDR3 here is CASSEWTGRFGSTDTQYF. The CDR3 nucleotides read TGTGCCAGCAGTGAATGGACAGGGCGGTTTGGTAGCACAGATACGCAGTATTTT.

The J gene is TRBJ2-5, the V gene TRBV5-1; TRBD2 aligns across 8 bases. V lost 1 base and J lost 1; bases outside the gene matches: 6. This CDR3 comprises 16 residues. The germline V gene has CDR1 SGHRS and CDR2 YFSETQ. This CDR3 reads CASSLYQRGTQETQYF. In DNA, the CDR3 is TGCGCCAGCAGCTTGTACCAGCGGGGGACCCAAGAGACCCAGTACTTC.

The gene calls are TRBV27 and TRBJ1-6, with D maybe TRBD1 (5 bases). From germline, CDR1 is MNHEY and CDR2 SMNVEV (reference sequence). V lost 2 bases and J 7 bases, leaving 9 bases between the germline ends. CDR3 length: 14 residues. Here the CDR3 reads CASSLGPGNSPLHF. In DNA form, the CDR3 reads TGTGCCAGCAGTTTAGGGCCAGGGAATTCACCCCTCCACTTT.

J is TRBJ2-2 and V is TRBV7-2, with 9 bases that match TRBD2. V was pared by 4 bases and J by 3 bases, with 6 bases of the junction left unmatched. CDR3 length: 16 amino acids. Germline CDR1 and CDR2: SGHTA and FQGNSA. The chain's CDR3 is CASSSLAGEYTGELFF. The CDR3 DNA is TGTGCCAGCAGCTCGTTAGCGGGGGAGTACACCGGGGAGCTGTTTTTT.

This clone has more than one count but fewer than ten. CDR3 loop: CASSPGQAPYEQYF. CDR3 coding DNA: TGTGCCAGCAGTCCAGGACAGGCACCCTACGAGCAGTACTTC. The J gene is TRBJ2-7, the V gene TRBV5-4; 7 nucleotides line up with TRBD1. The CDR3 runs 14 residues. The germline V gene encodes CDR1 SGHNT and CDR2 YYREEE (reference sequence). With V trimmed by 5 bases and J by 2 bases, 7 bases remained unmatched.

This chain connects TRBV13 to TRBJ1-2; D is possibly TRBD1 (6 bases). The CDR3 extends over 16 amino acids. The ends were cut back, 4 bases at V and 8 bases at J, with 23 bases in the middle. Germline V CDR1 and CDR2: PRHDT, FYEKMQ (reference sequence). The DNA of the CDR3 is TGTGCCAGCAGCTCCCGACTACCGTCAGGGGCTTTGGGCTACACCTTC. Its protein product is CASSSRLPSGALGYTF.

The gene calls are TRBV2 and TRBJ2-7, with 11 bases matching TRBD1. This CDR3 comprises 15 residues. The J segment lost 2 bases and the V segment lost 6 bases, leaving 6 bases of the junction unmatched. Germline V gene lookup returns CDR1 SNHLY and CDR2 FYNNEI. The CDR3 region has the DNA TGTGCCAGCAGGGGGACAGGGGGGTTAACCTACGAGCAGTACTTC. Translating it yields CASRGTGGLTYEQYF. The complete variable domain, with remaining parts taken from reference TRBV2 and TRBJ2-7, reads EPEVTQTPSHQVTQMGQEVILRCVPISNHLYFYWYRQILGQKVEFLVSFYNNEISEKSEIFDDQFSVERPDGSNFTLKIRSTKLEDSAMYFCASRGTGGLTYEQYFGPGTRLTVT.

J is TRBJ2-3 and V is TRBV19, with D perhaps matching TRBD1 (6 bases). V dropped 6 bases and J dropped 4 bases, with 8 bases sitting between them. Per germline, CDR1 LNHDA and CDR2 SQIVND (reference sequence). This CDR3 is 12 amino acids long. The CDR3 region has the DNA TGTGCCAGTAGCAGGACAGCAGATACGCAGTATTTT. It codes for CASSRTADTQYF.

Only a few counts were recorded for this clone. The CDR3 loop reads CASSASMTGGYGYTF. CDR3 coding DNA: TGTGCCAGCAGCGCCTCGATGACAGGTGGATATGGCTACACCTTC. This chain links TRBV6-5 with TRBJ1-2; D perhaps matches TRBD1 (6 bases). The V end was cut by 6 bases, the J end by 5 bases, with 19 bases between. Germline V gene sequence: CDR1 MNHEY, CDR2 SVGAGI. The CDR3 totals 15 residues.

The rearrangement joins TRBV7-9 to TRBJ1-2; D ambiguous. The V end was cut by 3 bases, the J end by 5 bases, with 7 bases between. CDR1 is SEHNR and CDR2 is FQNEAQ in the germline V gene (reference sequence). CDR3 length: 12 residues. The CDR3 region has the DNA TGTGCCAGCAGCTTTATAGAGTATGGCTACACCTTC. The encoded protein is CASSFIEYGYTF.

The chain is built from TRBV5-1 and TRBJ1-2, with a possible D match to TRBD1 (6 bases). Germline V gene data show CDR1 as SGHRS and CDR2 as YFSETQ. The CDR3 spans 17 residues. V was trimmed by 0 bases and J by 0 bases, leaving 15 bases between them. In nucleotides, the CDR3 is TGCGCCAGCAGCTTGGGGGCGGCGACAGGTTCTAACTATGGCTACACCTTC. Translating it yields CASSLGAATGSNYGYTF.

This CDR3 reads CASSLGVGLGASDTQYF. Here the CDR3 DNA reads TGTGCCAGCAGCTTAGGCGTCGGACTAGGAGCATCAGATACGCAGTATTTT. The gene calls are TRBV11-2 and TRBJ2-3; 7 bases are a match to TRBD2. The CDR3 runs 17 residues. The germline CDR1 and CDR2 sequences are SGHAT and FQNNGV. Trimming at V came to 1 base and at J to 4 bases, leaving 11 bases not matched to a gene.

The chain links TRBV5-1 to TRBJ2-5; the D gene is possibly TRBD2 (6 bases). The V and J ends lost 1 base and 5 bases respectively, with 12 bases between them. Germline assignment: CDR1 SGHRS and CDR2 YFSETQ. This CDR3 comprises 14 residues. The CDR3 nucleotides are TGCGCCAGCAGCTTGTACGGGGGAAGGGAGACCCAGTACTTC. Its protein is CASSLYGGRETQYF.

This clone was detected once. CDR3 region: CAISGPEPETQYF. For the CDR3, the DNA is TGTGCCATCAGTGGCCCTGAGCCAGAGACCCAGTACTTC. The chain links TRBV10-3 to TRBJ2-5; D remains ambiguous. Trimming cost V 4 bases and J 4 bases, with 10 bases left between them. Germline V gives CDR1 ENHRY, CDR2 SYGVKD. The CDR3 has 13 amino acids.

V usage is TRBV19 and J usage is TRBJ2-3; TRBD2 matches at 12 bases. From germline, CDR1 is LNHDA and CDR2 SQIVND (reference sequence). J was trimmed by 6 bases and V by 3 bases; bases with no gene match: 16. CDR3 length: 19 residues. The CDR3 sequence: CASSIFGQGLAGGEDTQYF. The CDR3 DNA reads as TGTGCCAGTAGTATCTTTGGACAGGGTCTAGCGGGGGGGGAGGATACGCAGTATTTT.

This chain connects TRBV27 to TRBJ1-1; 11 bases map to TRBD1. The germline CDR1 and CDR2 sequences are MNHEY and SMNVEV (reference sequence). With V trimmed by 7 bases and J by 4 bases, 11 bases remained unmatched. CDR3 length equals 16 residues. DNA of the CDR3: TGTGCCAGCAACTCTAGGTCGGGGACAGGGGGCACTGAAGCTTTCTTT. Translated, it gives CASNSRSGTGGTEAFF.

This rearrangement joins TRBV6-1 to TRBJ2-1; D is unclear. The CDR3 is 14 residues long. Trimming stripped 3 bases from V and 6 bases from J, with 12 bases between. Germline assignment: CDR1 MNHNS and CDR2 SASEGT. The CDR3 protein is CASSEEPVGNEQFF. For the CDR3, the DNA is TGTGCCAGCAGTGAGGAGCCGGTCGGCAATGAGCAGTTCTTC.

This clone was counted between two and nine times. The chain uses TRBV19 and TRBJ1-6; a possible D gene is TRBD1 (6 bases). Trimming left V 10 bases short and J 6 bases short, with 10 bases between. The length of the CDR3 is 12 residues. Germline V gene data show CDR1 as LNHDA and CDR2 as SQIVND (reference sequence). CDR3 in DNA: TGTGCCACAAGGACAGTTAATTCACCCCTCCACTTT. This gives the protein CATRTVNSPLHF.

The sample holds a few counts of this clone. The chain has TRBV10-1 and TRBJ1-5; D is unclear. The CDR3 sequence is 13 residues long. Trimming removed 2 bases from V and 8 bases from J, with 10 bases in between. Germline values: CDR1 WNHNN, CDR2 SYGVQD (reference sequence). This CDR3 is CASSEGLGKPQHF. The CDR3 DNA is TGCGCCAGCAGTGAGGGCCTAGGAAAGCCCCAGCATTTT.

The chain has TRBV4-1 and TRBJ1-1, with D possibly matching TRBD1 (6 bases). The CDR3 is made up of 15 amino acids. Germline values: CDR1 MGHRA, CDR2 YSYEKL. The V end lost 2 bases, the J end lost 1 base, and 11 bases lay between the germline ends. The chain's CDR3 is CASSQSPTGNTEAFF. CDR3 in DNA: TGCGCCAGCAGCCAATCCCCGACAGGGAACACTGAAGCTTTCTTT.

The chain is built from TRBV27 and TRBJ2-1; weak D call: TRBD2 (6 bases). The germline V gene encodes CDR1 MNHEY and CDR2 SMNVEV (reference sequence). V was trimmed by 4 bases and J by 5 bases, leaving 18 bases between them. CDR3 length: 16 residues. Here the CDR3 DNA reads TGTGCCAGCAGTTCCCCCCATAGGATAGCGGACAATGAGCAGTTCTTC. Its protein is CASSSPHRIADNEQFF.

This clone has more than one count but fewer than ten. The chain carries TRBV29-1 and TRBJ1-5, with D possibly matching TRBD1 (5 bases). Looked up from germline, CDR1 is SQVTM and CDR2 is ANQGSEA. The CDR3 is 14 residues long. V was shortened by 4 bases and J by 7 bases, with 17 bases between the two germline ends. CDR3 DNA: TGCAGCGTTGGGTTAGGGGCGTATGGCCAGCCCCAGCATTTT. Its translation is CSVGLGAYGQPQHF.

The CDR3 nucleotides read TGTGCCAGCAGTGAAGTTAGAGCGAACACCGGGGAGCTGTTTTTT. Encoded protein: CASSEVRANTGELFF. The chain uses TRBV2 and TRBJ2-2; D gene uncertain. CDR1 is SNHLY, CDR2 FYNNEI, per germline. V was pared by 1 base and J by 0 bases, with 6 bases between. This CDR3 spans 15 amino acids.

V and J are TRBV29-1 and TRBJ1-2; D is uncertain. Germline CDR1 SQVTM, CDR2 ANQGSEA. V lost 6 bases to trimming and J lost 0 bases, with 11 bases between them. CDR3 length: 13 amino acids. The CDR3 DNA reads as TGCAGCGTCGCCCCCCCAGCTAACTATGGCTACACCTTC. Encoded protein: CSVAPPANYGYTF.

This rearrangement joins TRBV7-9 to TRBJ2-7; D is perhaps TRBD2 (5 bases). The V and J ends lost 5 bases and 2 bases respectively, with 10 bases between them. The length of the CDR3 is 13 residues. Per the germline V gene, CDR1 is SEHNR and CDR2 is FQNEAQ (reference sequence). CDR3 nucleotide sequence: TGTGCCAGCAGCCCCACGGGGACCTACGAGCAGTACTTC. Translation gives CASSPTGTYEQYF.

This clone was counted between two and nine times. V and J are TRBV7-6 and TRBJ2-1; 8 nucleotides line up with TRBD2. The J segment lost 9 bases and the V segment lost 4 bases, leaving 11 bases of the junction unmatched. This CDR3 has 15 amino acids. Germline V CDR1 and CDR2: SGHVS, FNYEAQ. The CDR3, as DNA: TGTGCCAGCAGCTGGAGGGACCGGGGGGGCACTGAGCAGTTCTTC. It codes for CASSWRDRGGTEQFF.